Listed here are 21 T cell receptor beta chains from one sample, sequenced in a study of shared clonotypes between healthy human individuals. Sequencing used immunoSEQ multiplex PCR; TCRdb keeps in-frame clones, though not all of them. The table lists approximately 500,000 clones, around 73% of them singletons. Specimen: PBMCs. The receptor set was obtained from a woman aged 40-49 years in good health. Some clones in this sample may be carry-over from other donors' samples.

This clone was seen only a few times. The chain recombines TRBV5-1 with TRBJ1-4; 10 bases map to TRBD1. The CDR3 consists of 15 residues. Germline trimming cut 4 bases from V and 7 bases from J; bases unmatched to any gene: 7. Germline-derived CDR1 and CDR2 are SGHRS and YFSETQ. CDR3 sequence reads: CASSITGTGAEKLFF. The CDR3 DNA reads TGCGCCAGCAGCATAACCGGGACAGGGGCTGAAAAACTGTTTTTT.

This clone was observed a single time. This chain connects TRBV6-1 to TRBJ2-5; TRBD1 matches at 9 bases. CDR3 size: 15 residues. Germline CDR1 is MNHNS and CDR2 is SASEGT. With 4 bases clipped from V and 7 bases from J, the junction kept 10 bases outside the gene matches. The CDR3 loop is CASSGGQGISGTQYF. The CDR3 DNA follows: TGTGCCAGCAGTGGGGGACAGGGAATATCGGGGACCCAGTACTTC.

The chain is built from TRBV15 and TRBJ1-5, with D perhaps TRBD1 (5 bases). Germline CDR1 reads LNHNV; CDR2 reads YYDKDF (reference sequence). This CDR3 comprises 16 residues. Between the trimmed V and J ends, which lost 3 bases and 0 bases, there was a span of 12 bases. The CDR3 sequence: CATSRGDGYSNQPQHF. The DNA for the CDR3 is TGTGCCACCAGCAGGGGGGACGGCTATAGCAATCAGCCCCAGCATTTT.

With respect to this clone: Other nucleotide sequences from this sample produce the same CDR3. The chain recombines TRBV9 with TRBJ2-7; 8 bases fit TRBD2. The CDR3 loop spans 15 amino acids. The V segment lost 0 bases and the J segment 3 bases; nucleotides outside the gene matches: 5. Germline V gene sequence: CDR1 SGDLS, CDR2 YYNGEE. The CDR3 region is CASSVEGTSGYEQYF. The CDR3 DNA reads TGTGCCAGCAGCGTAGAAGGGACTAGTGGCTACGAGCAGTACTTC. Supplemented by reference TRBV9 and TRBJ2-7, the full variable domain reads DSGVTQTPKHLITATGQRVTLRCSPRSGDLSVYWYQQSLDQGLQFLIQYYNGEERAKGNILERFSAQQFPDLHSELNLSSLELGDSALYFCASSVEGTSGYEQYFGPGTRLTVT.

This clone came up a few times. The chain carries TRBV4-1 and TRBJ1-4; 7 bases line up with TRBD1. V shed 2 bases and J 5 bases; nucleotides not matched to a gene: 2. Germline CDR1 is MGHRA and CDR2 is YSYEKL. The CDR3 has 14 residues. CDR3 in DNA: TGCGCCAGCAGCCAACAGGGGGTAAATGAAAAACTGTTTTTT. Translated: CASSQQGVNEKLFF.

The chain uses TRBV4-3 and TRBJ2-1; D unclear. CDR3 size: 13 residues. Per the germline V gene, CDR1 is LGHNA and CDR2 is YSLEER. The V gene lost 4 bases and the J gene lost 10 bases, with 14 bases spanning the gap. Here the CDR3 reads CASSREVSREQFF. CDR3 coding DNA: TGCGCCAGCAGCCGGGAAGTTTCAAGGGAGCAGTTCTTC.

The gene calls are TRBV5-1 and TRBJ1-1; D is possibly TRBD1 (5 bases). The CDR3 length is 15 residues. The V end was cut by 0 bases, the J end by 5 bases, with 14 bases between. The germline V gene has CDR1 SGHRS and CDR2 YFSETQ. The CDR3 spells CASSLAGGRRTEAFF. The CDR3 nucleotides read TGCGCCAGCAGCTTGGCCGGGGGGAGGAGGACTGAAGCTTTCTTT. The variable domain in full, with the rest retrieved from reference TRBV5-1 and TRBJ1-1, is KAGVTQTPRYLIKTRGQQVTLSCSPISGHRSVSWYQQTPGQGLQFLFEYFSETQRNKGNFPGRFSGRQFSNSRSEMNVSTLELGDSALYLCASSLAGGRRTEAFFGQGTRLTVV.

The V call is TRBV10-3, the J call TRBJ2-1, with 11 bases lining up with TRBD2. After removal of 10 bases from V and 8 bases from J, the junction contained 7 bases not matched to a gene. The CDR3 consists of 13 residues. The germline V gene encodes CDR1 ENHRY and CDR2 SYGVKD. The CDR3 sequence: CATQLAGADEQFF. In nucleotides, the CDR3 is TGTGCCACCCAACTAGCGGGAGCCGATGAGCAGTTCTTC.

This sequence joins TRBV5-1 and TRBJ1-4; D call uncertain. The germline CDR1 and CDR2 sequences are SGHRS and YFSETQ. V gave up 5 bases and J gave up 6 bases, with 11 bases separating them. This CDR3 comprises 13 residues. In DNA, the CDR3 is TGCGCCAGCAGTCAGAATGGGGATGAAAAACTGTTTTTT. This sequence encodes CASSQNGDEKLFF.

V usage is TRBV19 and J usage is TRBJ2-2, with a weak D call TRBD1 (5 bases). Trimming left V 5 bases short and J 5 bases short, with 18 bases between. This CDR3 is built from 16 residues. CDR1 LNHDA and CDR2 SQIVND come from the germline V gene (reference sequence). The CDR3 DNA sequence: TGTGCCAGTAGTGTTAACAGGCGAGTGGGTACCGGGGAGCTGTTTTTT. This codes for CASSVNRRVGTGELFF.

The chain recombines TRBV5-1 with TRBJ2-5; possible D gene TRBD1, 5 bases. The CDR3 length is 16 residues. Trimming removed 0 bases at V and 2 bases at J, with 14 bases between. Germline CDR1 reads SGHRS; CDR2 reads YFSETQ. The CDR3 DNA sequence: TGCGCCAGCAGCTTGGGACGGACAACGGTACAAGAGACCCAGTACTTC. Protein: CASSLGRTTVQETQYF.

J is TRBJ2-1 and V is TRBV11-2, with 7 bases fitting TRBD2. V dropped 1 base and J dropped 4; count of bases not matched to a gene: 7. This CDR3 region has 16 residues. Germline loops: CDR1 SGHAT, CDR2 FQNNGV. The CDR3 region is CASSLVVSGLYNEQFF. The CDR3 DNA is TGTGCCAGCAGCTTAGTTGTTAGCGGGCTGTACAATGAGCAGTTCTTC. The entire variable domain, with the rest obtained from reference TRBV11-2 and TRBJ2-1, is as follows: EAGVAQSPRYKIIEKRQSVAFWCNPISGHATLYWYQQILGQGPKLLIQFQNNGVVDDSQLPKDRFSAERLKGVDSTLKIQPAKLEDSAVYLCASSLVVSGLYNEQFFGPGTRLTVL.

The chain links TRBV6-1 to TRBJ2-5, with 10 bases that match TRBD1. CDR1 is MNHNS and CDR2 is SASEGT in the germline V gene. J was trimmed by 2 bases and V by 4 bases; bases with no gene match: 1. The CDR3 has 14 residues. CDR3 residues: CASSGTGGQETQYF. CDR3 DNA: TGTGCCAGCAGTGGGACAGGGGGACAAGAGACCCAGTACTTC.

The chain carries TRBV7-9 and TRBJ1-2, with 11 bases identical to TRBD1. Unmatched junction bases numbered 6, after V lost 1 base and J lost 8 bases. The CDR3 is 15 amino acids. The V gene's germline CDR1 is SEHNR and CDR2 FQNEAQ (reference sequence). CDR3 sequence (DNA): TGTGCCAGCAGCTTAGGAGGACAGGGGGCAGGAGGCTACACCTTC. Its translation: CASSLGGQGAGGYTF.

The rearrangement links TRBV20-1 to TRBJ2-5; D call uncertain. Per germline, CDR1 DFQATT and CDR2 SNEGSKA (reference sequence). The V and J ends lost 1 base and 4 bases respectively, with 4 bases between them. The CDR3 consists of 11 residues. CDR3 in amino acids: CSARGGETQYF. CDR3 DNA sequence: TGCAGTGCTAGAGGTGGAGAGACCCAGTACTTC.

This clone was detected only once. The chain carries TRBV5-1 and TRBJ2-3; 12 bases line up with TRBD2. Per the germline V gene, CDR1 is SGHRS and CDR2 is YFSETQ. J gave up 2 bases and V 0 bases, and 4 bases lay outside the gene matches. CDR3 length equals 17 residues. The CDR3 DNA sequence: TGCGCCAGCAGCTTGGGGCTAGCGGGGGGGATCACAGATACGCAGTATTTT. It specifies CASSLGLAGGITDTQYF.

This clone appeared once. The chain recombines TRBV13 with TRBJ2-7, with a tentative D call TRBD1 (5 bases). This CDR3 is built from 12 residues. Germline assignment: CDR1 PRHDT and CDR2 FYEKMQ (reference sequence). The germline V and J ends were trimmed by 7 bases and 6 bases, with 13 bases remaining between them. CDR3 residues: CASKRWGGEQYF. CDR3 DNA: TGTGCCAGCAAACGCTGGGGCGGCGAGCAGTACTTC. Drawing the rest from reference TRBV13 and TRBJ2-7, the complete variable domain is AAGVIQSPRHLIKEKRETATLKCYPIPRHDTVYWYQQGPGQDPQFLISFYEKMQSDKGSIPDRFSAQQFSDYHSELNMSSLELGDSALYFCASKRWGGEQYFGPGTRLTVT.

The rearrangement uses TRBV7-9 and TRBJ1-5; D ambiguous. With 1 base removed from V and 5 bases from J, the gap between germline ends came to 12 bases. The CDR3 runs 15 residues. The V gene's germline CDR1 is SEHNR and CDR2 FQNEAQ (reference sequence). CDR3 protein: CASSLGRSGDQPQHF. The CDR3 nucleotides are TGTGCCAGCAGCTTAGGCAGGTCCGGGGATCAGCCCCAGCATTTT.

CDR3 nucleotides: TGTGCCAGCAGTTACACCCTAGCGGGGGGCTACAATGAGCAGTTCTTC. This codes for CASSYTLAGGYNEQFF. The V gene is TRBV6-5, the J gene TRBJ2-1; 11 bases line up with TRBD2. V lost 2 bases, J lost 3 bases, and 3 bases stayed unmatched. CDR1 and CDR2 (germline): MNHEY, SVGAGI. This CDR3 contains 16 residues.

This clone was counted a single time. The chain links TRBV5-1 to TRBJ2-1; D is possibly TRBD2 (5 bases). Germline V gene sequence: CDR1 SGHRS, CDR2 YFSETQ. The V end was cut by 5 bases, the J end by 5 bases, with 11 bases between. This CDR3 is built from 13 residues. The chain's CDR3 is CASSYELDNEQFF. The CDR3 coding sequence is TGCGCCAGCAGTTACGAACTAGACAATGAGCAGTTCTTC.

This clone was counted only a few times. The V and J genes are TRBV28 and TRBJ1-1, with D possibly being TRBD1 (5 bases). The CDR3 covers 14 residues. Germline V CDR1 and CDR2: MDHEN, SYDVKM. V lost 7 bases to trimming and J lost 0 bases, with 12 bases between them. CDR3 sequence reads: CASIEPGMNTEAFF. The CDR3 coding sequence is TGTGCCAGCATTGAGCCAGGGATGAACACTGAAGCTTTCTTT.